The sequence of this T cell receptor beta chain was determined in a study of blood T cell repertoires in COVID-19. The CDR3 is 15 amino acids. The germline gives CDR1 LGHDT, CDR2 YNNKEL (reference sequence). Unmatched junction bases numbered 9, after V lost 5 bases and J lost 4 bases. The age range of participants was 18 to 89 years, with residence in about two dozen US areas. In assigning cohorts, the study relied on participant-reported clinical history. Two consecutive negative NP/OP PCR tests, clearance, or resolved symptoms defined Cohort 3 recovery. Per the original methods: Cell counts per sample came from amplifying reference gene primers. Assay used: immunoSEQ multiplex PCR; TCRdb lists only in-frame clones, some missing. The D gene and trimming were derived from the DNA, and the V and J assignments and clone size from that table. Of around 250,000 clones listed, 85% to 90% are singletons.

The clonotype comes from a woman aged 25 to 39 who had recovered from COVID-19. The sequenced sample consisted of PBMCs or T cells enriched from blood (not recorded which). The chain combines TRBV3-1 (or the pseudogene TRBV3-2) with TRBJ2-5, with 8 bases fitting TRBD2. For the CDR3, the DNA is TGTGCCAGCAGCGACAGCGGGAGCCGAGGAGAGACCCAGTACTTC. Its protein is CASSDSGSRGETQYF.